This T cell receptor (beta chain) was identified during a study of T-cell memory formation after mild COVID-19. Study-level information: TCR clusters were mostly confined to one donor each.

V shed 6 bases and J shed 4 bases, with 16 bases lying between them. The CDR3 consists of 15 residues. In germline, CDR1 is DFQATT, CDR2 SNEGSKA (reference sequence). TCRdb re-called the 5' RACE reads through MiXCR, storing one row per CDR3 protein. The table records hundreds of thousands of distinct CDR3 sequences, around 17% of them present only once. V and J are TRBV20-1 and TRBJ1-6; the D gene is possibly TRBD1 (5 bases). The TCR was taken from an adult woman who had mild COVID-19 (a few samples of this study predate the infection). Cell type and time point are not known. Input material: PBMCs or a T cell subset sorted from them (not recorded which). CDR3 in DNA: TGCAGTGCCAGACCTCCGGGGACTTATAATTCACCCCTCCACTTT. It codes for CSARPPGTYNSPLHF.